Sequencing of this T cell receptor beta chain was carried out in a study of T cells in Graves' hyperthyroidism and ophthalmopathy. Notes on the study in general: Patients with ophthalmopathy were separated from those with stable hyperthyroidism by a 13 V-J model. The model made its ophthalmopathy prediction, and onset followed a median approximately 6 months later.

Amplification targeted TCR beta CDR3 regions from RNA transcripts. In the first-round RT-PCR of the TCR CDR3, the HTBI primer set was used. TCRdb itself ran the multiplex PCR reads through MiXCR, one entry per CDR3 protein. The sample yields roughly 630,000 distinct CDR3 sequences, around 14% seen once. The definition of stable Graves' hyperthyroidism was no ophthalmopathy progression within 18 months. Source material for PBMCs was about 10 ml fresh peripheral blood. This clonotype has a count of ten or more. Its target is not known. The source is a woman aged 30 to 39 with Graves' hyperthyroidism. Material for sequencing was blood.

The DNA of the CDR3 is TGTGCCAGCAGCTTATCGGGGGGACAGTCCGGAGCTTTCTTT. This sequence encodes CASSLSGGQSGAFF. The rearrangement uses TRBV7-2 and TRBJ1-1; 7 bases align to TRBD1. Trimming took 2 bases from V and 10 from J; bases not matched to a gene: 10. The CDR3 contains 14 residues. Germline loops: CDR1 SGHTA, CDR2 FQGNSA.